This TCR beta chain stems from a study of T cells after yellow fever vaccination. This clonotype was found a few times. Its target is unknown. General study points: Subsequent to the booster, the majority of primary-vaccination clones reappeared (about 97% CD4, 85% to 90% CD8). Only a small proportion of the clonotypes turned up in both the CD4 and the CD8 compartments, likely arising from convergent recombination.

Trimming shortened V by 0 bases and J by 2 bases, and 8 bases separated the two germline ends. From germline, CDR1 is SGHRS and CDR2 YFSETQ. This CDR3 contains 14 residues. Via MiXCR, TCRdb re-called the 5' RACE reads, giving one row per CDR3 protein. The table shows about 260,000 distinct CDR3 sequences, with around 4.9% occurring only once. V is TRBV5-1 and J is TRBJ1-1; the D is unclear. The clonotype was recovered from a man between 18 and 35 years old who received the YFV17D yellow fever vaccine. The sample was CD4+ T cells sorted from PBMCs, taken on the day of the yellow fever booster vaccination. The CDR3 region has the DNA TGCGCCAGCAGCTTGGTGGGGATAAACACTGAAGCTTTCTTT. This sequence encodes CASSLVGINTEAFF.